This TCR beta chain was retrieved from a study of CXCR3 chemokines and chemotherapy response in bladder cancer (dated 2022 in TCRdb). Broadly, across the study: The study set out to examine whether the activity of the CXCR3 chemokine system within tumors predicted response to chemotherapy in human bladder cancer.

The library came from PCR. The instrument was an Illumina HiSeq 2500. TCRdb applied fastp at Q25 and MiXCR to the public reads, then kept only in-frame beta chains. One record per CDR3 amino acid sequence lists the most common genes and DNA. A total of some 8,100 distinct CDR3 sequences appear in this sample, 10% to 15% of them only once. The ten most abundant clones make up 16% of the sample. Trimming takes 6 bases off V and 0 bases off J; junction bases not matched to a gene: 14. Its CDR3 holds 17 amino acids, cysteine through phenylalanine. The DNA shown is the 51-base CDR3, in frame from base 1. This clonotype was seen many times. What antigen it recognizes has not been identified. Per-base quality was not reported, and no clone a single base away is much larger than it.

The origin of this receptor is a human donor with bladder cancer that responded to neoadjuvant chemotherapy. This specimen was taken from a patient whose treatment included neoadjuvant chemotherapy. The sequence is built from TRBV12-3 or TRBV12-4 and TRBJ2-7; the central 7 bases match TRBD1. The bases read TGTGCCAGCAGCCCCAATCTTGGGGGACAGACCTCCTACGAGCAGTACTTC. Translated, it gives CASSPNLGGQTSYEQYF.